This T cell receptor (beta chain) was sequenced in a study of spatial heterogeneity in lung cancer. On the study more broadly: Among detected sequences, beta-chain ones consistently exceeded alpha-chain ones in number. A unique TCR and UMI combination showed up more than ten times in raw reads, on average. Study conclusions and caveats: In blood, ubiquitous expanded tumor TCRs appeared more at resection than follow-up.

TCRdb independently ran MiXCR on the 5' RACE reads; one entry per CDR3 protein. The sample gives tens of thousands of distinct CDR3 sequences, about 5% of which show up once; roughly 35% is in the top ten. This clonotype has a count of ten or more. Its antigen is not identified. Time point noted: sample taken at primary tumor resection. Unsorted samples of tumor, nontumor lung or frozen PBMC had their whole RNA sequenced. The sequencing used PBMCs, collected at surgery. This TCR derives from a male donor with early-stage non-small cell lung cancer.

The CDR3 sequence is CASSFSSLSSYEQYF. The CDR3 DNA sequence: TGTGCCAGCAGCTTTTCCAGCTTAAGCTCCTACGAGCAGTACTTC. The chain uses TRBV7-9 and TRBJ2-7; no clear D gene. This CDR3 has 15 amino acids. Trimming took off 3 bases at V and 0 bases at J, with 12 bases between the two ends. From germline, CDR1 is SEHNR and CDR2 FQNEAQ (reference sequence).